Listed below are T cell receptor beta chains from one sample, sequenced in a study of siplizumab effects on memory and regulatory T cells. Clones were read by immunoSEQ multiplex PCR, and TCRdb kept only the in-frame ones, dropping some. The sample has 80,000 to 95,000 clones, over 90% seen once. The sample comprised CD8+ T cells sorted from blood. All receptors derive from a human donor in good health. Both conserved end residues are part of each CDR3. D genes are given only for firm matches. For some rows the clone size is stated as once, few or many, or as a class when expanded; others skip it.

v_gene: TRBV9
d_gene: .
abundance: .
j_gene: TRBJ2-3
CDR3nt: TGTGCCAGCAGCGTAGATGGCCAAGCAGATACGCAGTATTTT
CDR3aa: CASSVDGQADTQYF

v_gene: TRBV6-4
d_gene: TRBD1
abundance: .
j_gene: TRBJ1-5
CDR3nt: TGTGCCAGCAGCGGATCCGGGACAGGCAATCAGCCCCAGCATTTT
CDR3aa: CASSGSGTGNQPQHF

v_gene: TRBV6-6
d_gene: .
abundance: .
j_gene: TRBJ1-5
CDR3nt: TGTGCCAGCAGAAATACCGGGACCATTCTGGACCAGCCCCAGCATTTT
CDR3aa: CASRNTGTILDQPQHF

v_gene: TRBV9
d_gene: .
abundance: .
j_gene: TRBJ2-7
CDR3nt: TGTGCCAGCAGCGTAGATTCCAGCCCCTACGAGCAGTACTTC
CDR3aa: CASSVDSSPYEQYF

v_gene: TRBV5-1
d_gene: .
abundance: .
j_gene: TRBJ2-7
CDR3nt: TGCGCCAGCAGCTTGTCGGGGGAGCAGTACTTC
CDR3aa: CASSLSGEQYF

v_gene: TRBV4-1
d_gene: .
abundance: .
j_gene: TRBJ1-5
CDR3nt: TGCGCCAGCAGCCAAGTTTTGGATCAGCCCCAGCATTTT
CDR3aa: CASSQVLDQPQHF

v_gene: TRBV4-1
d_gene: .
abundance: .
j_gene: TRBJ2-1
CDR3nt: TGCGCCAGCAGCCAAGTTGGGGGCAATGAGCAGTTCTTC
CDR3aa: CASSQVGGNEQFF

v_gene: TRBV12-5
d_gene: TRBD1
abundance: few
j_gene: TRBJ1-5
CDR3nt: TGTGCTAGTGGTTTGCCACAGGGGGCGGATCAGCCCCAGCATTTT
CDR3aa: CASGLPQGADQPQHF

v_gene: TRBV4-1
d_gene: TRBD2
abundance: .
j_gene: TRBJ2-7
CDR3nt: TGCGCCAGCAGCCTCATCGGTACTAGCGGAGACTACGAGCAGTACTTC
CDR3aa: CASSLIGTSGDYEQYF

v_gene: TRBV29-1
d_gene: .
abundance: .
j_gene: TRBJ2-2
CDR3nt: TGCAGCATCGGAGGAGGCGGGGAGCTGTTTTTT
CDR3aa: CSIGGGGELFF

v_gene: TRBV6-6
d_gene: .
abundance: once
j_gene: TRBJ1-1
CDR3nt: TGTGCCAGCAGTTCCATAGGGACACCCCGGAACACTGAAGCTTTCTTT
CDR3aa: CASSSIGTPRNTEAFF

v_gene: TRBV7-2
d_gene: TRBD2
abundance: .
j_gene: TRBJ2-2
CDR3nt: TGTGCCAGCAGCTTAGTGTCTAGCGGATTCACCGGGGAGCTGTTTTTT
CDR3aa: CASSLVSSGFTGELFF

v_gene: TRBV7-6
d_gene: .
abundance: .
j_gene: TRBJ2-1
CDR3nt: TGTGCCAGCAGCTTAGTACTCCGGGACCCAGGGCACAATGAGCAGTTCTTC
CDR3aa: CASSLVLRDPGHNEQFF

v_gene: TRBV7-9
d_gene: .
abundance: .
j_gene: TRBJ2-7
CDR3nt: TGTGCCAGCAGCTTGTCGAGTTACGAGCAGTACTTC
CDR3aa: CASSLSSYEQYF

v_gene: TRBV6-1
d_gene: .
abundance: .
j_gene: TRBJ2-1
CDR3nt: TGTGCCACCTCCGACAGAAACAATGAGCAGTTCTTC
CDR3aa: CATSDRNNEQFF

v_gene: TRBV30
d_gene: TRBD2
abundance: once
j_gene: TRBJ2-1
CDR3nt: TGTGCCTGGAGTGTACCCCGACTAGCGGGAGGAGATGAGCAGTTCTTC
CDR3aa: CAWSVPRLAGGDEQFF

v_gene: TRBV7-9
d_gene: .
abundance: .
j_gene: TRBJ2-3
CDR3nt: TGTGCCAGCAGCCCAACGGGATCTAGCACAGATACGCAGTATTTT
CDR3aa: CASSPTGSSTDTQYF

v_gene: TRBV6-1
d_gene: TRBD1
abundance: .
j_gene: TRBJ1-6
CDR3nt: TGTGCCAGTGGGGACAGGGTGTTAGGTTCACCCCTCCACTTT
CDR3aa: CASGDRVLGSPLHF

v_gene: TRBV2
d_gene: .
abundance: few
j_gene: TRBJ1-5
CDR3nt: TGTGCCAGCAGTGAACAACCGGATCAGCCCCAGCATTTT
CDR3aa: CASSEQPDQPQHF

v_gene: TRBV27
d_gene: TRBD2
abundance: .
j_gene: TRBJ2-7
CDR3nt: TGTGCCAGCAGTTGGGGACTAGGCTACGAGCAGTACTTC
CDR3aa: CASSWGLGYEQYF

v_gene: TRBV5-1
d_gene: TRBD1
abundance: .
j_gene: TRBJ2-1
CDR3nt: TGCGCCAGCAGCTTGTATCCCCCGGGACAGGGTTCCTACAATGAGCAGTTCTTC
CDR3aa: CASSLYPPGQGSYNEQFF

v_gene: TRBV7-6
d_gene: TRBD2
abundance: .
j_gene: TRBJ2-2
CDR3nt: TGTGCCAGCAGCTTAGTGGAGGTGGCTAGCGGGAGGTTGAACACCGGGGAGCTGTTTTTT
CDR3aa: CASSLVEVASGRLNTGELFF

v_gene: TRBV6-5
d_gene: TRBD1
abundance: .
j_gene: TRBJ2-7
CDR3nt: TGTGCCAGCAGTTACGCGGACAGGGCTGGGGACGAGCAGTACTTC
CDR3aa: CASSYADRAGDEQYF